One and the same sample provided the 32 T cell receptor beta chains below, sequenced in a study of control samples from healthy donors and cancer patients. Assay: immunoSEQ multiplex PCR; the TCRdb copy retains only in-frame clones and omits some. The sample has 40,000 to 60,000 clones; about 90% are singletons. The sample comprised PBMCs. These receptors all come from a man aged 50-60 years with head and neck cancer.

This clone appeared once. This sequence joins TRBV7-3 and TRBJ2-6; possible D gene TRBD1, 5 bases. Trimming took off 5 bases at V and 1 base at J, with 9 bases between the two ends. There are 15 residues in the CDR3. Germline V gives CDR1 SGHTA, CDR2 FQGTGA. Here the CDR3 DNA reads TGTGCCAGCAGCCAAAGGGGATCTGGGGCCAACGTCCTGACTTTC. As protein: CASSQRGSGANVLTF. Full variable domain (remainder filled in from reference TRBV7-3 and TRBJ2-6): GAGVSQTPSNKVTEKGKYVELRCDPISGHTALYWYRQSLGQGPEFLIYFQGTGAADDSGLPNDRFFAVRPEGSVSTLKIQRTERGDSAVYLCASSQRGSGANVLTFGAGSRLTVL.

The chain has TRBV12-5 and TRBJ2-7; 10 bases line up with TRBD2. V was pared by 2 bases and J by 4 bases, with 5 bases of the junction left unmatched. This CDR3 spans 15 amino acids. Germline CDR1 LGHNT, CDR2 FRNRAP. CDR3 DNA: TGTGCTAGTGGTTTGTCCGGACTAGCGGCATACGAGCAGTACTTC. Translating gives CASGLSGLAAYEQYF.

Only one count was recorded for this clone. V gene TRBV5-4 combines with J gene TRBJ2-3, with D hard to call. This CDR3 has 12 residues. With 1 base removed from V and 3 bases from J, the gap between germline ends came to 3 bases. CDR1 is SGHNT and CDR2 is YYREEE in the germline V gene (reference sequence). This CDR3 reads CASSLRTDTQYF. Written as DNA, the CDR3 is TGTGCCAGCAGCTTGCGGACAGATACGCAGTATTTT. The full variable domain, completed using reference TRBV5-4 and TRBJ2-3, is ETGVTQSPTHLIKTRGQQVTLRCSSQSGHNTVSWYQQALGQGPQFIFQYYREEENGRGNFPPRFSGLQFPNYSSELNVNALELDDSALYLCASSLRTDTQYFGPGTRLTVL.

The chain recombines TRBV2 with TRBJ1-2; 7 nucleotides match TRBD1. V was clipped by 6 bases and J by 0 bases; unmatched bases: 1. Per the germline V gene, CDR1 is SNHLY and CDR2 is FYNNEI. The CDR3 extends over 13 amino acids. The CDR3: CASSGQANYGYTF. CDR3 DNA: TGTGCCAGCAGCGGACAGGCTAACTATGGCTACACCTTC.

The CDR3 reads CASSTYRTGTSSYEQYF. The CDR3 nucleotides read TGTGCCAGCAGCACATACCGGACAGGAACGAGCTCCTACGAGCAGTACTTC. This rearrangement joins TRBV5-6 to TRBJ2-7; 7 nucleotides agree with TRBD1. The CDR3 extends over 17 amino acids. Germline CDR1 reads SGHDT; CDR2 reads YYEEEE. The V segment lost 4 bases and the J segment 0 bases; nucleotides outside the gene matches: 13.

The rearrangement links TRBV27 to TRBJ2-7; D unclear. The CDR3 runs 13 residues. Germline lookup yields CDR1 MNHEY and CDR2 SMNVEV (reference sequence). Trimming took off 2 bases at V and 3 bases at J, with 8 bases between the two ends. DNA for the CDR3: TGTGCCAGCAGTTTAAGAAGCGACTACGAGCAGTACTTC. The encoded protein is CASSLRSDYEQYF.

The chain links TRBV19 to TRBJ1-5; D is uncertain. Germline-derived CDR1 and CDR2 are LNHDA and SQIVND (reference sequence). CDR3 size: 13 residues. Trimming left V 0 bases short and J 8 bases short, with 8 bases between. This CDR3 reads CASSIDRTEPQHF. As DNA, the CDR3 is TGTGCCAGTAGTATAGATCGAACGGAGCCCCAGCATTTT.

The chain combines TRBV10-1 with TRBJ2-3; D gene uncertain. Germline CDR1 and CDR2: WNHNN and SYGVQD (reference sequence). V was trimmed by 2 bases and J by 2 bases, leaving 5 bases between them. This CDR3 has 13 residues. The CDR3 nucleotides read TGCGCCAGCAGTGAGGGGATCACAGATACGCAGTATTTT. Its protein product is CASSEGITDTQYF.

The V call is TRBV7-3, the J call TRBJ2-3, with TRBD2 as a possible D gene (6 bases). This CDR3 region has 14 residues. Germline V gene sequence: CDR1 SGHTA, CDR2 FQGTGA. Deletions cut 0 bases from V and 3 bases from J, with 7 bases between. In DNA, the CDR3 is TGTGCCAGCAGCTTAACCGGGGGTACAGATACGCAGTATTTT. Translation gives CASSLTGGTDTQYF.

The rearrangement joins TRBV6-6 to TRBJ1-4; TRBD1 might be the D (5 bases). The ends were cut back, 6 bases at V and 4 bases at J, with 15 bases in the middle. CDR3 length: 15 residues. Germline V gives CDR1 MNHNY, CDR2 SVGAGI (reference sequence). DNA of the CDR3: TGTGCCAGCAGCCCTGAGGGGAGGTTTAATGAAAAACTGTTTTTT. Translated: CASSPEGRFNEKLFF.

The chain couples TRBV7-2 to TRBJ2-6; no clear D. The CDR3 spans 18 residues. Germline CDR1 is SGHTA and CDR2 is FQGNSA. Trimming took off 4 bases at V and 0 bases at J, with 16 bases between the two ends. The CDR3 here is CASSSSPTISSGANVLTF. DNA for the CDR3: TGTGCCAGCAGCTCGAGTCCAACAATAAGCTCTGGGGCCAACGTCCTGACTTTC.

This chain connects TRBV5-1 to TRBJ2-7, with 10 bases lining up with TRBD1. The V gene's germline CDR1 is SGHRS and CDR2 YFSETQ. V trimming: 0 bases; J trimming: 0 bases; junction bases outside the gene matches: 6. This CDR3 is 17 amino acids long. In DNA form, the CDR3 reads TGCGCCAGCAGCTTGGCGGGGACAGGGGCGAGCTCCTACGAGCAGTACTTC. It is translated as CASSLAGTGASSYEQYF.

This chain links TRBV7-3 with TRBJ2-7, with TRBD2 matching over 15 bases. The CDR3 has 18 residues. The germline gives CDR1 SGHTA, CDR2 FQGTGA. Trimming took 6 bases from V and 5 from J; bases not matched to a gene: 14. The DNA of the CDR3 is TGTGCCAGCAGTTCAACCCCCCTTGGACTAGCGGGGGGGCACGAGCAGTACTTC. It specifies CASSSTPLGLAGGHEQYF.

The chain employs TRBV14 and TRBJ2-7; 11 bases agree with TRBD1. CDR1 SGHDN and CDR2 FVKESK come from the germline V gene. The CDR3 consists of 14 residues. V lost 4 bases, J lost 7 bases, and 6 bases stayed unmatched. CDR3 region: CASSPGTGGEEQYF. DNA for the CDR3: TGTGCCAGCAGCCCCGGGACAGGGGGAGAGGAGCAGTACTTC.

J is TRBJ2-1 and V is TRBV19, with 13 nucleotides matching TRBD2. V trimming: 4 bases; J trimming: 8 bases; junction bases outside the gene matches: 8. The CDR3 contains 16 residues. Germline values: CDR1 LNHDA, CDR2 SQIVND (reference sequence). The CDR3 DNA is TGTGCCAGTAGTACCCCTACTAGCGGGGGGGCGCATGAGCAGTTCTTC. Amino acids: CASSTPTSGGAHEQFF.

The chain has TRBV11-2 and TRBJ2-1; tentative D call: TRBD2 (6 bases). V shed 0 bases and J shed 7 bases, with 7 bases lying between them. Germline V gene data show CDR1 as SGHAT and CDR2 as FQNNGV. This CDR3 comprises 13 residues. The CDR3 region is CASSLERGNEQFF. The CDR3 DNA reads as TGTGCCAGCAGCTTAGAACGGGGGAATGAGCAGTTCTTC.

This chain joins TRBV5-1 and TRBJ1-2; 8 nucleotides align to TRBD1. Per the germline V gene, CDR1 is SGHRS and CDR2 is YFSETQ. J lost 5 bases, V lost 4 bases, and 7 bases had no gene match. The CDR3 is 14 residues long. The CDR3 DNA reads TGCGCCAGCAGCCCGGACAGGGTTCAGTATGGCTACACCTTC. It is translated as CASSPDRVQYGYTF. Filled out from reference TRBV5-1 and TRBJ1-2, the complete variable domain reads KAGVTQTPRYLIKTRGQQVTLSCSPISGHRSVSWYQQTPGQGLQFLFEYFSETQRNKGNFPGRFSGRQFSNSRSEMNVSTLELGDSALYLCASSPDRVQYGYTFGSGTRLTVV.

The rearrangement joins TRBV5-1 to TRBJ2-3, with TRBD1 as a possible D gene (5 bases). Germline V CDR1 and CDR2: SGHRS, YFSETQ. The CDR3 runs to 16 residues. V was shortened by 0 bases and J by 3 bases, with 14 bases between the two germline ends. The CDR3 DNA is TGCGCCAGCAGCTTGGGACAGAACTACAAAACAGATACGCAGTATTTT. Amino acid sequence: CASSLGQNYKTDTQYF.

V is TRBV28 and J is TRBJ1-3, with TRBD1 as a possible D gene (6 bases). The V gene's germline CDR1 is MDHEN and CDR2 SYDVKM. The CDR3 is 13 amino acids. Trimming removed 8 bases at V and 4 bases at J, with 12 bases between. CDR3: CASAQGPGNTIYF. CDR3 DNA sequence: TGTGCCAGCGCACAGGGCCCCGGAAACACCATATATTTT.

The chain joins TRBV5-1 to TRBJ2-7; D remains ambiguous. The CDR3 covers 16 residues. V lost 2 bases to trimming and J lost 2 bases, with 17 bases between them. Germline V lookup: CDR1 SGHRS, CDR2 YFSETQ. Written as DNA, the CDR3 is TGCGCCAGCAGCTTAAGGTCTGACACATCAGCCTACGAGCAGTACTTC. The encoded protein is CASSLRSDTSAYEQYF.

CDR3 residues: CASSVESTNYGYTF. In DNA, the CDR3 is TGTGCCAGCAGTGTTGAATCAACTAACTATGGCTACACCTTC. The V call is TRBV2, the J call TRBJ1-2, with no clear D. The CDR3 contains 14 residues. Germline lookup yields CDR1 SNHLY and CDR2 FYNNEI. Trimming removed 4 bases at V and 0 bases at J, with 9 bases between.

The rearrangement joins TRBV27 to TRBJ2-2; possible D gene TRBD2, 5 bases. Per the germline V gene, CDR1 is MNHEY and CDR2 is SMNVEV (reference sequence). The CDR3 consists of 15 residues. Trimming removed 6 bases from V and 5 bases from J, with 16 bases in between. Here the CDR3 DNA reads TGTGCCAGCAGATCAGAACAAGTAGCGACCGGGGAGCTGTTTTTT. It specifies CASRSEQVATGELFF.

V is TRBV11-2 and J is TRBJ1-3; the D gene is possibly TRBD1 (6 bases). The CDR3 runs 16 residues. CDR1 and CDR2 from the germline V gene are SGHAT and FQNNGV. The germline V and J ends were trimmed by 5 bases and 0 bases, with 14 bases remaining between them. This chain's CDR3 is CASSTRTASSGNTIYF. The CDR3 DNA reads as TGTGCCAGCAGCACCCGGACAGCGAGCTCTGGAAACACCATATATTTT.

This clone has only a few counts. The genes are TRBV30 and TRBJ1-4; possibly TRBD1 for D (5 bases). The CDR3 is 14 residues long. V was cut by 0 bases and J by 7 bases, with 12 bases left in between. Germline assignment: CDR1 GTSNPN and CDR2 SVGIG (reference sequence). CDR3 sequence (DNA): TGTGCCTGGAGTGTTGGTGGGGGTAGTGAAAAACTGTTTTTT. Translation gives CAWSVGGGSEKLFF.

The J gene is TRBJ2-5, the V gene TRBV12-3 or TRBV12-4, with D hard to call. The CDR3 has 12 amino acids. Trimming removed 2 bases from V and 0 bases from J, with 1 base in between. CDR3 sequence reads: CASSLNQETQYF. The CDR3 DNA sequence: TGTGCCAGCAGTTTAAACCAAGAGACCCAGTACTTC.

The V and J genes are TRBV4-1 and TRBJ2-2; 7 bases are shared with TRBD1. The CDR3 has 15 residues. After removal of 3 bases from V and 3 bases from J, the junction contained 4 bases not matched to a gene. Germline-derived CDR1 and CDR2 are MGHRA and YSYEKL. The CDR3 DNA sequence: TGCGCCAGCAGCCACGGGACAGCCTACACCGGGGAGCTGTTTTTT. It is translated as CASSHGTAYTGELFF.

This CDR3 reads CASSLFAGNGYTF. Here the CDR3 DNA reads TGTGCCAGCAGTTTATTCGCCGGGAATGGCTACACCTTC. The rearrangement uses TRBV28 and TRBJ1-2; D is unresolved. Trimming shortened V by 1 base and J by 6 bases, and 9 bases separated the two germline ends. The CDR3 is made up of 13 amino acids. Germline assignment: CDR1 MDHEN and CDR2 SYDVKM.

The chain has TRBV28 and TRBJ1-4; 7 bases map to TRBD1. Germline CDR1 is MDHEN and CDR2 is SYDVKM. This CDR3 comprises 15 residues. Unmatched junction bases numbered 8, after V lost 3 bases and J lost 7 bases. The CDR3 here is CASSFRQGWGEKLFF. Here the CDR3 DNA reads TGTGCCAGCAGTTTCAGACAGGGATGGGGTGAAAAACTGTTTTTT. Using reference TRBV28 and TRBJ1-4 for the parts outside the CDR3, the full variable domain is DVKVTQSSRYLVKRTGEKVFLECVQDMDHENMFWYRQDPGLGLRLIYFSYDVKMKEKGDIPEGYSVSREKKERFSLILESASTNQTSMYLCASSFRQGWGEKLFFGSGTQLSVL.

This chain links TRBV7-2 with TRBJ2-2; 13 bases align to TRBD2. CDR1 is SGHTA, CDR2 FQGNSA, per germline. The V and J ends lost 5 bases and 5 bases, in that order; junction bases with no gene match: 8. The CDR3 spans 17 residues. The CDR3 here is CASSPLRTSGRTGELFF. CDR3 DNA sequence: TGTGCCAGCAGCCCCTTACGGACTAGCGGGAGAACCGGGGAGCTGTTTTTT.

The V gene is TRBV7-8, the J gene TRBJ1-2, with 8 bases fitting TRBD1. With V trimmed by 5 bases and J by 7 bases, 9 bases remained unmatched. The germline gives CDR1 SGHVS, CDR2 FQNEAQ. The CDR3 is made up of 14 amino acids. The CDR3 here is CASSAITGGGGYTF. The CDR3 DNA reads as TGTGCCAGCAGCGCAATAACAGGGGGAGGTGGCTACACCTTC.

The chain joins TRBV7-5 to TRBJ2-7; the table's D call of TRBD1 was not tested on the DNA. TRBV7-5 is described as a pseudogene. The CDR3 extends over 14 amino acids. The CDR3: CVRSPGTGTYEQYF. Written as DNA, the CDR3 is TGTGTCAGAAGCCCCGGGACAGGGACCTACGAGCAGTACTTC.

The CDR3 DNA follows: TGTGCCAGCCGGGGACTAGCGGTTGATGAGCAGTTCTTC. Its translation is CASRGLAVDEQFF. The genes are TRBV11-2 and TRBJ2-1; 11 bases line up with TRBD2. CDR1 is SGHAT, CDR2 FQNNGV, per germline. This CDR3 region has 13 residues. Unmatched junction bases numbered 5, after V lost 8 bases and J lost 8 bases.